The next 28 T cell receptor beta chains were all read from a single sample in a study of long-term antiretroviral therapy in people with HIV. Version v3.0 of the immunoSEQ assay ran at survey level. Assay used: immunoSEQ multiplex PCR; TCRdb lists only in-frame clones, some missing. The sample holds around 30,000 clones, 95% to 97% seen once. The sample consisted of unsorted PBMCs, taken approximately 6.5 years after starting antiretroviral therapy. These receptors all stem from a man aged 25-45 years with HIV.

For this clone: An end of the junction does not agree with germline; a read error may underlie this. The chain couples TRBV7-2 to TRBJ1-3, with D perhaps TRBD1 (6 bases). This CDR3 is built from 14 residues. Germline V CDR1 and CDR2: SGHTA, FQGNSA. The CDR3 coding sequence is TGCGCCAGCAGCCAAGGGGGGGCTGGAAACACCATATATTTT. Protein: CASSQGGAGNTIYF.

V usage is TRBV30 and J usage is TRBJ1-1; D is undetermined. In germline, CDR1 is GTSNPN, CDR2 SVGIG (reference sequence). This CDR3 comprises 13 residues. Trimming removed 4 bases at V and 1 base at J, with 10 bases between. CDR3 loop: CAWILQGNTEAFF. The CDR3 DNA reads as TGTGCCTGGATCTTACAAGGGAACACTGAAGCTTTCTTT.

The chain has TRBV7-8 and TRBJ1-6; 8 positions agree with TRBD1. The trim removed 3 bases at V and 7 bases at J, leaving 8 bases unmatched. Germline CDR1 reads SGHVS; CDR2 reads FQNEAQ. This CDR3 has 16 amino acids. The CDR3 sequence is CASSFAPGGRNSPLHF. The CDR3 coding sequence is TGTGCCAGCAGCTTCGCCCCAGGGGGCAGGAATTCACCCCTCCACTTT.

The chain combines TRBV6-4 with TRBJ2-6, with a tentative D call TRBD1 (6 bases). V lost 3 bases and J 0 bases, leaving 15 bases between the germline ends. CDR1 and CDR2 from the germline V gene are MRHNA and SNTAGT. The CDR3 length is 18 residues. In DNA form, the CDR3 reads TGTGCCAGCAGTGATCAACCGGGACACCACTCTGGGGCCAACGTCCTGACTTTC. This translates into CASSDQPGHHSGANVLTF.

The V gene is TRBV4-1, the J gene TRBJ1-5, with 7 bases that match TRBD1. The V gene's germline CDR1 is MGHRA and CDR2 YSYEKL. The CDR3 consists of 13 residues. With V trimmed by 4 bases and J by 6 bases, 3 bases remained unmatched. CDR3 in amino acids: CASSPGTVQPQHF. The CDR3 DNA is TGCGCCAGCAGCCCGGGGACAGTTCAGCCCCAGCATTTT.

This clone occurred once. This chain joins TRBV7-6 and TRBJ2-3, with TRBD2 matching over 14 bases. The CDR3 is 21 amino acids. Unmatched junction bases numbered 16, after V lost 4 bases and J lost 1 base. In germline, CDR1 is SGHVS, CDR2 FNYEAQ. CDR3 in amino acids: CASSSRGLAGGLLGGTDTQYF. As DNA, the CDR3 is TGTGCCAGCAGCTCCCGAGGACTAGCGGGAGGATTATTGGGTGGCACAGATACGCAGTATTTT.

The rearrangement uses TRBV5-6 and TRBJ2-1; D unresolved. Germline V CDR1 and CDR2: SGHDT, YYEEEE. Trimming left V 0 bases short and J 0 bases short, with 1 base between. The CDR3 is made up of 13 amino acids. CDR3 loop: CASSLGSYNEQFF. Written as DNA, the CDR3 is TGTGCCAGCAGCTTGGGCTCCTACAATGAGCAGTTCTTC.

The rearrangement links TRBV15 to TRBJ1-2, with D possibly TRBD1 on 6 matching bases. This CDR3 spans 15 amino acids. CDR1 is LNHNV, CDR2 YYDKDF, per germline (reference sequence). Trimming took 0 bases from V and 2 from J, leaving 10 bases between them. In DNA form, the CDR3 reads TGTGCCACCAGCAGAGATCGCCAGGGGAACTATGGCTACACCTTC. This codes for CATSRDRQGNYGYTF. Combining the CDR3 with reference TRBV15 and TRBJ1-2 gives the whole variable domain DAMVIQNPRYQVTQFGKPVTLSCSQTLNHNVMYWYQQKSSQAPKLLFHYYDKDFNNEADTPDNFQSRRPNTSFCFLDIRSPGLGDTAMYLCATSRDRQGNYGYTFGSGTRLTVV.

This CDR3 is CASSHYDETSNYGYTF. As DNA, the CDR3 is TGTGCCAGCAGCCACTATGACGAAACCTCTAACTATGGCTACACCTTC. The chain carries TRBV4-2 and TRBJ1-2; no reliable D call. The CDR3 is 16 residues long. Germline assignment: CDR1 LGHNA and CDR2 YNFKEQ. Trimming took off 3 bases at V and 0 bases at J, with 14 bases between the two ends.

J is TRBJ2-5 and V is TRBV5-1; 7 bases fit TRBD1. Trimming at V came to 0 bases and at J to 5 bases, leaving 4 bases not matched to a gene. The CDR3 loop spans 14 amino acids. From germline, CDR1 is SGHRS and CDR2 YFSETQ. The CDR3 DNA reads TGCGCCAGCAGCTTGGATACAGGGGAGGAGACCCAGTACTTC. The encoded protein is CASSLDTGEETQYF.

V is TRBV7-9 and J is TRBJ2-1, with 10 nucleotides matching TRBD2. The ends lost 4 bases at V and 4 bases at J; junction bases unmatched: 10. The germline CDR1 and CDR2 sequences are SEHNR and FQNEAQ (reference sequence). The CDR3 runs 17 residues. CDR3 region: CASSSTLAGAGYNEQFF. In DNA, the CDR3 is TGTGCCAGCAGCTCCACTCTAGCGGGAGCGGGGTACAATGAGCAGTTCTTC.

The J gene is TRBJ2-5, the V gene TRBV6-5, with TRBD2 matching over 9 bases. The better agreement between TRBJ2-7 and the DNA end casts doubt on the J call. The CDR3 totals 15 residues. Germline V gives CDR1 MNHEY, CDR2 SVGAGI. CDR3 amino acids: CASSYGAGGTYEQYF. Written as DNA, the CDR3 is TGTGCCAGCAGTTACGGGGCGGGGGGGACCTACGAGCAGTACTTC.

The genes are TRBV4-1 and TRBJ1-1, with 7 nucleotides matching TRBD1. J gave up 5 bases and V 3 bases, and 21 bases lay outside the gene matches. The germline V gene encodes CDR1 MGHRA and CDR2 YSYEKL. The CDR3 has 19 residues. CDR3 DNA: TGCGCCAGCAGCCAGCCGAAGGGGGCAAGGGGGGTTAGAAGGACTGAAGCTTTCTTT. It specifies CASSQPKGARGVRRTEAFF.

The rearrangement uses TRBV5-1 and TRBJ2-7, with D perhaps matching TRBD2 (6 bases). Germline loops: CDR1 SGHRS, CDR2 YFSETQ. The CDR3 totals 14 residues. V lost 2 bases to trimming and J lost 6 bases, with 15 bases between them. CDR3 sequence: CASSFRGKSGEQYF. The CDR3 nucleotides are TGCGCCAGCAGCTTCCGGGGGAAGTCGGGCGAGCAGTACTTC.

The rearrangement links TRBV25-1 to TRBJ2-7; tentative D call: TRBD2 (6 bases). The V end lost 6 bases, the J end lost 0 bases, and 15 bases lay between the germline ends. Germline V lookup: CDR1 MGHDK, CDR2 SYGVNS. This CDR3 contains 15 residues. The CDR3 is CASSETGDNSYEQYF. In DNA form, the CDR3 reads TGTGCCAGCAGCGAGACGGGGGATAACTCCTACGAGCAGTACTTC.

V and J are TRBV7-3 and TRBJ2-2; 8 bases fit TRBD1. The V gene's germline CDR1 is SGHTA and CDR2 FQGTGA. There are 18 residues in the CDR3. The V gene end was trimmed by 5 bases and the J gene end by 5 bases; junction bases not matched to a gene: 16. CDR3 in DNA: TGTGCCAGCAGCCCTGGGGCAGGGGGCGTAAGGATGACCGGGGAGCTGTTTTTT. Translating it yields CASSPGAGGVRMTGELFF. The variable domain in full, completed from reference TRBV7-3 and TRBJ2-2, reads GAGVSQTPSNKVTEKGKYVELRCDPISGHTALYWYRQSLGQGPEFLIYFQGTGAADDSGLPNDRFFAVRPEGSVSTLKIQRTERGDSAVYLCASSPGAGGVRMTGELFFGEGSRLTVL.

The chain links TRBV6-6 to TRBJ1-3; 7 bases are shared with TRBD1. Germline V gene sequence: CDR1 MNHNY, CDR2 SVGAGI (reference sequence). The V gene end was trimmed by 7 bases and the J gene end by 0 bases; junction bases not matched to a gene: 6. CDR3 length: 15 residues. CDR3 sequence reads: CASTGQWSSGNTIYF. As DNA, the CDR3 is TGTGCCAGCACGGGACAGTGGAGCTCTGGAAACACCATATATTTT.

CDR3 amino acids: CASSTHRTGGFFQPQHF. The DNA for the CDR3 is TGTGCCAGTAGTACCCATCGGACAGGGGGATTCTTTCAGCCCCAGCATTTT. This chain uses TRBV19 with TRBJ1-5; 10 nucleotides match TRBD1. The germline V gene has CDR1 LNHDA and CDR2 SQIVND (reference sequence). The trim removed 4 bases at V and 6 bases at J, leaving 12 bases unmatched. This CDR3 has 17 amino acids.

The chain recombines TRBV4-3 with TRBJ1-5, with a weak D call TRBD1 (5 bases). CDR1 is LGHNA and CDR2 is YSLEER in the germline V gene. V lost 1 base and J lost 0, with 10 bases in between. There are 16 residues in the CDR3. The chain's CDR3 is CASSQVGPFSNQPQHF. The CDR3 region has the DNA TGCGCCAGCAGCCAAGTGGGACCCTTTAGCAATCAGCCCCAGCATTTT.

This rearrangement joins TRBV18 to TRBJ2-2, with TRBD1 matching over 12 bases. The V and J ends lost 4 bases and 4 bases, in that order; junction bases with no gene match: 7. The length of the CDR3 is 17 residues. Per the germline V gene, CDR1 is KGHSH and CDR2 is LQKENI. The CDR3 reads CASSRDRGQFGTGELFF. CDR3 DNA: TGTGCCAGCTCACGGGACAGGGGGCAATTCGGCACCGGGGAGCTGTTTTTT. Variable domain in full (rest from reference TRBV18 and TRBJ2-2): NAGVMQNPRHLVRRRGQEARLRCSPMKGHSHVYWYRQLPEEGLKFMVYLQKENIIDESGMPKERFSAEFPKEGPSILRIQQVVRGDSAAYFCASSRDRGQFGTGELFFGEGSRLTVL.

The rearrangement uses TRBV11-3 and TRBJ1-1; unclear D gene. Germline CDR1 and CDR2: SGHNT and YENEEA. The V gene lost 4 bases and the J gene lost 7 bases, with 13 bases spanning the gap. The CDR3 loop spans 13 amino acids. CDR3 in amino acids: CASSSTVTSEAFF. The CDR3 nucleotides are TGTGCCAGCAGCTCCACCGTGACAAGTGAAGCTTTCTTT.

This chain connects TRBV7-2 to TRBJ2-1, with D possibly being TRBD2 (6 bases). V was cut by 0 bases and J by 0 bases, with 18 bases left in between. Germline-derived CDR1 and CDR2 are SGHTA and FQGNSA. This CDR3 contains 19 residues. The CDR3 here is CASSLASPGTYNSYNEQFF. DNA of the CDR3: TGTGCCAGCAGCTTAGCCTCTCCGGGGACTTACAACTCCTACAATGAGCAGTTCTTC.

CDR3: CASSRRLDSIYNEQFF. The CDR3 DNA reads as TGTGCCAGTAGTAGGAGGTTAGACTCCATATACAATGAGCAGTTCTTC. The rearrangement links TRBV19 to TRBJ2-1, with D possibly TRBD2 on 5 matching bases. The CDR3 extends over 16 amino acids. Germline CDR1 reads LNHDA; CDR2 reads SQIVND (reference sequence). The ends were cut back, 4 bases at V and 4 bases at J, with 17 bases in the middle.

This clone ranks as medium-sized. The chain carries TRBV7-9 and TRBJ2-5, with D perhaps TRBD1 (6 bases). V was shortened by 5 bases and J by 2 bases, with 15 bases between the two germline ends. CDR1 and CDR2 (germline): SEHNR, FQNEAQ (reference sequence). This CDR3 spans 15 amino acids. The CDR3 nucleotides are TGTGCCAGCAGCCTCGCTTGGGGGCGGCAAGAGACCCAGTACTTC. Encoded protein: CASSLAWGRQETQYF.

The chain is built from TRBV18 and TRBJ2-7; no clear D gene. CDR3 length equals 13 residues. From germline, CDR1 is KGHSH and CDR2 LQKENI. V was trimmed by 2 bases and J by 2 bases, leaving 7 bases between them. CDR3 bases: TGTGCCAGCTCACCAACCGGCCCCTACGAGCAGTACTTC. As protein: CASSPTGPYEQYF.

This chain joins TRBV27 and TRBJ2-1, with 9 bases identical to TRBD1. Germline CDR1 and CDR2: MNHEY and SMNVEV (reference sequence). The CDR3 runs to 15 residues. V shed 7 bases and J 5 bases; nucleotides not matched to a gene: 9. CDR3 in amino acids: CASNPAGTGNNEQFF. CDR3 sequence (DNA): TGTGCCAGCAACCCAGCCGGGACAGGGAACAATGAGCAGTTCTTC.

The chain combines TRBV28 with TRBJ1-5; D ambiguous. The CDR3 covers 11 residues. Trimming removed 3 bases from V and 6 bases from J, with 3 bases in between. CDR1 is MDHEN, CDR2 SYDVKM, per germline. The CDR3: CASSLSQPQHF. As DNA, the CDR3 is TGTGCCAGCAGTTTGAGTCAGCCCCAGCATTTT.

The rearrangement joins TRBV30 to TRBJ2-5; D remains unclear. Trimming stripped 1 base from V and 0 bases from J, with 12 bases between. The CDR3 is 15 residues long. Germline V gene sequence: CDR1 GTSNPN, CDR2 SVGIG (reference sequence). CDR3 sequence reads: CAWSALRTHQETQYF. CDR3 nucleotides: TGTGCCTGGAGTGCCCTTCGGACGCACCAAGAGACCCAGTACTTC.